Listed here are 32 T cell receptor beta chains from one sample, sequenced in a study of T cell responses to AZD1222 COVID-19 vaccine. TCRdb keeps only in-frame clones here, not all; method: immunoSEQ multiplex PCR. The data show approximately 120,000 clones, 80% to 90% seen once. Sequenced material: peripheral blood, taken 28 days after the second AZD1222 dose. Receptor source: an adult who received the AZD1222 COVID-19 vaccine.

J is TRBJ1-6 and V is TRBV4-3; TRBD1 is a possible D gene (6 bases). The CDR3 is 13 residues long. The germline V gene encodes CDR1 LGHNA and CDR2 YSLEER. V gave up 1 base and J gave up 16 bases, with 14 bases separating them. CDR3 sequence: CASSQVGTRILHF. The CDR3 nucleotides read TGCGCCAGCAGCCAAGTGGGGACACGGATACTCCACTTT.

V gene TRBV7-2 combines with J gene TRBJ1-1; TRBD1 matches at 7 bases. Per germline, CDR1 SGHTA and CDR2 FQGNSA. The J segment lost 6 bases and the V segment lost 6 bases, leaving 16 bases of the junction unmatched. The CDR3 spans 16 residues. The CDR3 loop reads CASSSLPQTGLAEAFF. The CDR3 coding sequence is TGTGCCAGCAGTTCCCTCCCTCAGACAGGGCTCGCTGAAGCTTTCTTT.

This clone was observed once. The rearrangement uses TRBV29-1 and TRBJ1-4; TRBD1 is a possible D gene (6 bases). The CDR3 is 14 amino acids. Germline assignment: CDR1 SQVTM and CDR2 ANQGSEA. V was trimmed by 4 bases and J by 8 bases, leaving 17 bases between them. The CDR3 nucleotides read TGCAGCGTTGTTGTTGCGGGGAGGGGGGAAAAACTGTTTTTT. Translation: CSVVVAGRGEKLFF. Full variable domain (missing parts from reference TRBV29-1 and TRBJ1-4): SAVISQKPSRDICQRGTSLTIQCQVDSQVTMMFWYRQQPGQSLTLIATANQGSEATYESGFVIDKFPISRPNLTFSTLTVSNMSPEDSSIYLCSVVVAGRGEKLFFGSGTQLSVL.

The gene calls are TRBV12-5 and TRBJ2-5; tentative D call: TRBD1 (5 bases). This CDR3 has 13 residues. Germline V gene data show CDR1 as LGHNT and CDR2 as FRNRAP. Trimming removed 5 bases from V and 2 bases from J, with 9 bases in between. The CDR3 spells CASGVDSQETQYF. CDR3 bases: TGTGCTAGTGGTGTAGACAGTCAAGAGACCCAGTACTTC.

The V and J genes are TRBV29-1 and TRBJ2-2; TRBD2 is a possible D gene (5 bases). V was pared by 7 bases and J by 3 bases, with 12 bases between. Germline V gene data show CDR1 as SQVTM and CDR2 as ANQGSEA. The CDR3 has 13 amino acids. DNA for the CDR3: TGCAGCGCCGATCGGGGATACACCGGGGAGCTGTTTTTT. Translating gives CSADRGYTGELFF.

This clone occurred a few times. V usage is TRBV2 and J usage is TRBJ2-7; no clear D gene. The CDR3 totals 14 residues. The germline V and J ends were trimmed by 0 bases and 1 base, with 7 bases remaining between them. CDR1 SNHLY and CDR2 FYNNEI come from the germline V gene. In nucleotides, the CDR3 is TGTGCCAGCAGTGAAGCGCGCTATTCCTACGAGCAGTACTTC. This codes for CASSEARYSYEQYF.

The rearrangement joins TRBV4-1 to TRBJ2-1; D uncertain. CDR1 is MGHRA, CDR2 YSYEKL, per germline. Trimming shortened V by 0 bases and J by 6 bases, and 9 bases separated the two germline ends. This CDR3 comprises 14 residues. In DNA, the CDR3 is TGCGCCAGCAGCCAAGATGAATGGGGCAATGAGCAGTTCTTC. Encoded protein: CASSQDEWGNEQFF.

This clone has more than one count but fewer than ten. The chain has TRBV27 and TRBJ1-1; a weak D match, TRBD1 (6 bases). The CDR3 extends over 12 amino acids. Germline CDR1 reads MNHEY; CDR2 reads SMNVEV (reference sequence). With 7 bases removed from V and 4 bases from J, the gap between germline ends came to 10 bases. In DNA form, the CDR3 reads TGTGCCAGCACCTTGGGGGCCACTGAAGCTTTCTTT. This translates into CASTLGATEAFF.

This chain joins TRBV18 and TRBJ1-2; D remains unclear. The CDR3 loop spans 13 amino acids. Trimming took 4 bases from V and 8 from J, leaving 14 bases between them. Germline V gene lookup returns CDR1 KGHSH and CDR2 LQKENI. CDR3 residues: CASSRQGSEGYTF. For the CDR3, the DNA is TGTGCCAGCTCACGACAAGGGTCGGAAGGCTACACCTTC.

This clone has just a few counts. The sample carries other DNA sequences with the same CDR3. V and J are TRBV15 and TRBJ1-2, with 9 bases that match TRBD1. CDR3 length: 14 amino acids. In germline, CDR1 is LNHNV, CDR2 YYDKDF (reference sequence). V was clipped by 8 bases and J by 2 bases; unmatched bases: 6. CDR3 amino acids: CATSRDRANYGYTF. CDR3 nucleotide sequence: TGTGCCACCTCGAGGGACAGGGCGAACTATGGCTACACCTTC.

The chain recombines TRBV4-3 with TRBJ1-1, with 8 bases matching TRBD1. This CDR3 spans 15 amino acids. Per the germline V gene, CDR1 is LGHNA and CDR2 is YSLEER. V lost 0 bases and J lost 3; bases outside the gene matches: 3. CDR3 sequence reads: CASSQEGTGYTEAFF. CDR3 nucleotide sequence: TGCGCCAGCAGCCAAGAAGGGACAGGATACACTGAAGCTTTCTTT.

The V gene is TRBV29-1, the J gene TRBJ1-1; D is ambiguous. This CDR3 is built from 11 residues. Germline values: CDR1 SQVTM, CDR2 ANQGSEA. V dropped 5 bases and J dropped 3 bases, with 7 bases sitting between them. The CDR3 region has the DNA TGCAGCGTTAATGGGTACACTGAAGCTTTCTTT. Translated: CSVNGYTEAFF.

The chain carries TRBV5-1 and TRBJ2-3, with no clear D. The CDR3 extends over 13 amino acids. The germline V gene encodes CDR1 SGHRS and CDR2 YFSETQ. V lost 0 bases to trimming and J lost 4 bases, with 6 bases between them. DNA of the CDR3: TGCGCCAGCAGCTTGGAGAGCGCAGATACGCAGTATTTT. Its translation is CASSLESADTQYF.

The chain joins TRBV19 to TRBJ1-1; 7 nucleotides align to TRBD1. The germline V gene has CDR1 LNHDA and CDR2 SQIVND (reference sequence). The CDR3 has 14 residues. The junction had 9 bases not matched to a gene; V was cut back by 5 bases and J by 6 bases. The CDR3 spells CASSARQGSSEAFF. The CDR3 DNA sequence: TGTGCCAGTAGTGCCCGACAGGGTTCCTCTGAAGCTTTCTTT. Supplemented by reference TRBV19 and TRBJ1-1, the full variable domain reads DGGITQSPKYLFRKEGQNVTLSCEQNLNHDAMYWYRQDPGQGLRLIYYSQIVNDFQKGDIAEGYSVSREKKESFPLTVTSAQKNPTAFYLCASSARQGSSEAFFGQGTRLTVV.

The chain uses TRBV7-9 and TRBJ2-1, with 12 nucleotides matching TRBD2. This CDR3 has 16 residues. V shed 3 bases and J 7 bases; nucleotides not matched to a gene: 7. The germline V gene encodes CDR1 SEHNR and CDR2 FQNEAQ (reference sequence). CDR3 in amino acids: CASSLGTSGRKNEQFF. In DNA form, the CDR3 reads TGTGCCAGCAGCTTGGGGACTAGCGGGCGGAAGAATGAGCAGTTCTTC.

A single count supports this clone. The CDR3 nucleotides read TGCAGCGTTCGTGACAGGGGAACTAATGAAAAACTGTTTTTT. Translated: CSVRDRGTNEKLFF. The chain combines TRBV29-1 with TRBJ1-4, with 8 positions matching TRBD1. V trimming: 5 bases; J trimming: 1 base; junction bases outside the gene matches: 3. The CDR3 is 14 residues long. Germline-derived CDR1 and CDR2 are SQVTM and ANQGSEA.

J is TRBJ1-2 and V is TRBV24-1; D is uncertain. The V end lost 0 bases, the J end lost 14 bases, and 12 bases lay between the germline ends. This CDR3 spans 12 amino acids. Germline CDR1 KGHDR, CDR2 SFDVKD. CDR3 nucleotide sequence: TGTGCCACCAGTGATTTGCAGTTCCGGTATACCTTC. Translating it yields CATSDLQFRYTF.

The chain combines TRBV29-1 with TRBJ1-1; weak D call: TRBD1 (6 bases). Trimming stripped 5 bases from V and 1 base from J, with 11 bases between. Germline CDR1 and CDR2: SQVTM and ANQGSEA. This CDR3 comprises 13 residues. In nucleotides, the CDR3 is TGCAGCGTTTTGACAGGCGGGAACACTGAAGCTTTCTTT. Translation gives CSVLTGGNTEAFF.

Only one count was recorded for this clone. This same CDR3 is encoded by further DNA sequences in the sample. The genes are TRBV18 and TRBJ1-1; 7 nucleotides align to TRBD1. This CDR3 contains 13 residues. Trimming cost V 6 bases and J 1 base; bases outside gene matches: 2. Germline-derived CDR1 and CDR2 are KGHSH and LQKENI. The CDR3 loop reads CASSQGENTEAFF. CDR3 nucleotides: TGTGCCAGCTCCCAGGGGGAGAACACTGAAGCTTTCTTT.

The chain is built from TRBV4-1 and TRBJ1-2; the D is unclear. This CDR3 has 12 residues. Germline V gene data show CDR1 as MGHRA and CDR2 as YSYEKL. V was trimmed by 0 bases and J by 5 bases, leaving 4 bases between them. CDR3 sequence reads: CASSQEGYGYTF. The DNA of the CDR3 is TGCGCCAGCAGCCAAGAGGGTTATGGCTACACCTTC.

The chain joins TRBV7-6 to TRBJ2-2; 10 bases map to TRBD2. This CDR3 is built from 16 residues. Trimming took 5 bases from V and 0 from J; bases not matched to a gene: 3. Germline assignment: CDR1 SGHVS and CDR2 FNYEAQ. The CDR3 here is CASSPLAGANTGELFF. CDR3 in DNA: TGTGCCAGCAGCCCGCTAGCGGGGGCGAACACCGGGGAGCTGTTTTTT.

This chain connects TRBV7-9 to TRBJ1-6; D not resolved. Germline V CDR1 and CDR2: SEHNR, FQNEAQ (reference sequence). Trimming took off 4 bases at V and 6 bases at J, with 7 bases between the two ends. The CDR3 covers 13 residues. The CDR3 spells CASSSKANSPLHF. The CDR3 DNA sequence: TGTGCCAGCAGCTCAAAGGCTAATTCACCCCTCCACTTT.

The V and J genes are TRBV5-6 and TRBJ2-7; 8 bases map to TRBD1. The trim removed 3 bases at V and 3 bases at J, leaving 2 bases unmatched. From germline, CDR1 is SGHDT and CDR2 YYEEEE. The CDR3 length is 13 residues. The DNA of the CDR3 is TGTGCCAGCAGCTGGACAGGGATCTACGAGCAGTACTTC. Translated, it gives CASSWTGIYEQYF.

The chain links TRBV7-2 to TRBJ2-2; 7 bases are a match to TRBD2. CDR1 and CDR2 from the germline V gene are SGHTA and FQGNSA. The CDR3 has 18 residues. V was clipped by 5 bases and J by 5 bases; unmatched bases: 17. In DNA form, the CDR3 reads TGTGCCAGCAGCCCTTTGGGGCGGGAGACGTCCCGGACCGGGGAGCTGTTTTTT. Residues: CASSPLGRETSRTGELFF. The whole variable domain, remainder taken from reference TRBV7-2 and TRBJ2-2, is GAGVSQSPSNKVTEKGKDVELRCDPISGHTALYWYRQSLGQGLEFLIYFQGNSAPDKSGLPSDRFSAERTGGSVSTLTIQRTQQEDSAVYLCASSPLGRETSRTGELFFGEGSRLTVL.

The rearrangement links TRBV9 to TRBJ1-4, with D tentatively TRBD1 (5 bases). This CDR3 spans 15 amino acids. The germline gives CDR1 SGDLS, CDR2 YYNGEE. The V end was cut by 0 bases, the J end by 7 bases, with 13 bases between. This CDR3 reads CASSVEVQGGEKLFF. For the CDR3, the DNA is TGTGCCAGCAGCGTAGAGGTGCAGGGAGGTGAAAAACTGTTTTTT.

The chain joins TRBV11-1 to TRBJ1-1, with 10 bases matching TRBD1. The germline gives CDR1 SGHAT, CDR2 FQDESV (reference sequence). The CDR3 runs 14 residues. J lost 9 bases, V lost 2 bases, and 6 bases had no gene match. CDR3 in amino acids: CASSLRDRGVQAFF. The CDR3 coding sequence is TGTGCCAGCAGCTTACGGGACAGGGGCGTGCAAGCTTTCTTT. Combining the CDR3 with reference TRBV11-1 and TRBJ1-1 gives the whole variable domain EAEVAQSPRYKITEKSQAVAFWCDPISGHATLYWYRQILGQGPELLVQFQDESVVDDSQLPKDRFSAERLKGVDSTLKIQPAELGDSAMYLCASSLRDRGVQAFFGQGTRLTVV.

This clone was seen only once. The chain employs TRBV7-2 and TRBJ1-5, with D unclear. V lost 3 bases and J 2 bases, leaving 14 bases between the germline ends. CDR3 length: 16 residues. Germline assignment: CDR1 SGHTA and CDR2 FQGNSA. The CDR3 reads CASSLQVGWGNQPQHF. The CDR3 bases are TGTGCCAGCAGCTTGCAAGTGGGCTGGGGCAATCAGCCCCAGCATTTT.

CDR3 region: CASTAETDTQYF. The CDR3 region has the DNA TGTGCCAGCACGGCGGAAACAGATACGCAGTATTTT. The chain links TRBV9 to TRBJ2-3; D gene unclear. The length of the CDR3 is 12 residues. CDR1 and CDR2 (germline): SGDLS, YYNGEE. The V gene lost 6 bases and the J gene lost 3 bases, with 8 bases spanning the gap.

V gene TRBV6-1 combines with J gene TRBJ2-3, with TRBD1 matching 8 bases. The ends lost 4 bases at V and 0 bases at J; junction bases unmatched: 15. From germline, CDR1 is MNHNS and CDR2 SASEGT. CDR3 size: 19 residues. CDR3 nucleotides: TGTGCCAGCAGTGGCGGGGCCGGGACAGGAGATTTTAGCACAGATACGCAGTATTTT. This encodes CASSGGAGTGDFSTDTQYF.

J is TRBJ2-1 and V is TRBV18; 7 bases are shared with TRBD2. Trimming cost V 1 base and J 0 bases; bases outside gene matches: 18. The CDR3 covers 21 residues. Germline V gene data show CDR1 as KGHSH and CDR2 as LQKENI. CDR3 protein: CASSPLPGVAGTLSSYNEQFF. As DNA, the CDR3 is TGTGCCAGCTCACCACTCCCTGGGGTAGCGGGTACTTTGAGCTCCTACAATGAGCAGTTCTTC.

The chain couples TRBV7-2 to TRBJ1-5, with D possibly being TRBD1 (6 bases). This CDR3 spans 14 amino acids. Trimming took 5 bases from V and 9 from J, leaving 17 bases between them. Germline CDR1 is SGHTA and CDR2 is FQGNSA. CDR3 coding DNA: TGTGCCAGCAGCCCGGGACAAGGCCAGGGGCCCCAGCATTTT. Translating gives CASSPGQGQGPQHF.

This sequence joins TRBV7-2 and TRBJ1-1; TRBD1 aligns across 7 bases. The germline gives CDR1 SGHTA, CDR2 FQGNSA. V lost 5 bases and J lost 0; bases outside the gene matches: 6. The CDR3 consists of 15 residues. The CDR3 reads CASSEQGSMNTEAFF. The CDR3 DNA reads as TGTGCCAGCAGCGAACAGGGGAGCATGAACACTGAAGCTTTCTTT.